Presented here are 10 T cell receptor beta chains from one specimen sequenced in a study of glioma-infiltrating T cells listed by TCRdb under 2016. The instrument was an Illumina MiSeq. TCR alpha and beta CDR3 regions were amplified with the iRepertoire nested amplicon-rescue multiplex PCR (arm-PCR) platform from RNA. TCRdb ran its own pipeline on the public reads, namely fastp trimming at Q25 and MiXCR clone calling, and kept in-frame beta chains. Each entry merges the rows of one CDR3 protein and shows their most common DNA and genes. Here the sample has around 93,000 distinct CDR3 sequences; 35% to 45% occur a single time. Under 40% of the sample is taken by the ten largest. Sequences were obtained from glioma tissue, nonneoplastic brain tissue, or PBMCs (not recorded which). The receptors were sampled from a human donor with low-grade glioma or glioblastoma, undergoing nonglioma brain surgery, or in good health (not recorded which).

Concerning this clonotype: A much larger clone sits a single nucleotide away, making a read error possible. The chain joins TRBV14 to TRBJ1-1; no definite D call. Between the trimmed V and J ends, which lost 4 bases and 1 base, there was a span of 10 bases. This CDR3 has 14 amino acids. Germline values: CDR1 SGHDN, CDR2 FVKESK. CDR3 coding DNA: TGTGCCAGCAGCCGCCAAATGGGGAACACTGAAGCTTTCTTT. Its translation: CASSRQMGNTEAFF.

This clonotype was observed at least ten times. J is TRBJ2-1 and V is TRBV7-7, with 8 nucleotides matching TRBD1. With V trimmed by 5 bases and J by 4 bases, 7 bases remained unmatched. In germline, CDR1 is SSHAT, CDR2 FNYEAQ (reference sequence). CDR3 length equals 15 residues. CDR3: CASSRDRGPYNEQFF. CDR3 sequence (DNA): TGTGCCAGCAGCCGCGACAGGGGTCCATACAATGAGCAGTTCTTC.

To note about this clonotype: Without the conserved terminal phenylalanine or tryptophan, this CDR3 likely stems from a read error. The limits of the CDR3 on the DNA are not certain, so only TCRdb's listed CDR3 is given. This chain links TRBV7-9 with TRBJ1-5; the D segment call TRBD1 is taken from the table without a DNA check. The V gene's germline CDR1 is SEHNR and CDR2 FQNEAQ (reference sequence). The CDR3 totals 15 residues, both ends included. CDR3: CASSQQGGVHQPRHL.

This clonotype was observed a single time. One junction end does not reproduce the germline sequence, and a read error may be involved. This chain connects TRBV12-3 or TRBV12-4 to TRBJ1-3; no firm D call. This CDR3 comprises 13 residues. CDR3 in amino acids: CASSLGQRNSIYF. For the CDR3, the DNA is TGTGCCAGCAGTTTAGGTCAGAGAAACAGCATATATTTT.

Notes on this clonotype: Without the conserved terminal phenylalanine or tryptophan, this CDR3 likely stems from a read error. V is TRBV4-2 and J is TRBJ1-2; D remains ambiguous. This CDR3 has 12 amino acids. From germline, CDR1 is LGHNA and CDR2 YNFKEQ. Deletions cut 4 bases from V and 4 bases from J, with 7 bases between. The CDR3 bases are TGTGCCAGCAGCCTCTCCCTCTATGGCTACACCTCC. It specifies CASSLSLYGYTS.

Many counts were recorded for this clonotype. This CDR3 is CSARVLKGMNTEAFF. The CDR3 DNA is TGCAGTGCTAGAGTTCTTAAGGGAATGAACACTGAAGCTTTCTTT. The chain combines TRBV20-1 with TRBJ1-1; D remains ambiguous. This CDR3 is 15 amino acids long. The V gene lost 1 base and the J gene lost 0 bases, with 12 bases spanning the gap. Germline V gives CDR1 DFQATT, CDR2 SNEGSKA (reference sequence).

The chain links TRBV5-4 to TRBJ2-2; D gene ambiguous. The V end lost 4 bases, the J end lost 0 bases, and 7 bases lay between the germline ends. The V gene's germline CDR1 is SGHNT and CDR2 YYREEE (reference sequence). This CDR3 is built from 14 residues. CDR3 nucleotide sequence: TGTGCCAGCAGCGAGAACACGAACACCGGGGAGCTGTTTTTT. Amino acid sequence: CASSENTNTGELFF. Looking up the rest from reference TRBV5-4 and TRBJ2-2 gives the full variable domain: ETGVTQSPTHLIKTRGQQVTLRCSSQSGHNTVSWYQQALGQGPQFIFQYYREEENGRGNFPPRFSGLQFPNYSSELNVNALELDDSALYLCASSENTNTGELFFGEGSRLTVL.

In its sample, this clonotype was seen many times. The rearrangement links TRBV6-1 to TRBJ2-1; tentative D call: TRBD2 (6 bases). The CDR3 is 14 residues long. The germline V gene encodes CDR1 MNHNS and CDR2 SASEGT. Between the trimmed V and J ends, which lost 10 bases and 4 bases, there was a span of 17 bases. The CDR3 loop is CATTPGGPYNEQFF. CDR3 DNA: TGTGCCACAACCCCCGGGGGTCCATACAATGAGCAGTTCTTC.

The rearrangement uses TRBV2 and TRBJ2-7; D remains ambiguous. Trimming removed 2 bases at V and 4 bases at J, with 15 bases between. CDR1 is SNHLY, CDR2 FYNNEI, per germline. The CDR3 totals 15 residues. This CDR3 is CASSERSRLVYEQYF. The CDR3 DNA follows: TGTGCCAGCAGTGAAAGGAGTAGACTCGTATACGAGCAGTACTTC.

This clonotype was counted many times. The J gene is TRBJ2-7, the V gene TRBV20-1, with 9 bases fitting TRBD1. The ends lost 5 bases at V and 2 bases at J; junction bases unmatched: 4. The CDR3 runs 13 residues. Germline assignment: CDR1 DFQATT and CDR2 SNEGSKA (reference sequence). The CDR3 DNA follows: TGCAGTGCTGGGACAGGGCCTACCTACGAGCAGTACTTC. This encodes CSAGTGPTYEQYF.